The 27 T cell receptor beta chains listed next were all sequenced from one sample in a study of cytomegalovirus exposure and HLA in healthy donors. Vbeta (60) and Jbeta (13) primers were used in the PCR. Profiled with immunoSEQ multiplex PCR; TCRdb holds only in-frame clones, not every one. The table has 55,000 to 70,000 clones, 60% to 75% seen once. Sequenced material: PBMCs. These receptors came from an older woman in good health and CMV-seropositive.

This chain connects TRBV5-6 to TRBJ2-1; TRBD2 matches at 10 bases. Germline CDR1 is SGHDT and CDR2 is YYEEEE. This CDR3 contains 15 residues. J was trimmed by 9 bases and V by 1 base; bases with no gene match: 7. CDR3 sequence reads: CASSLQLAGWIEQFF. The CDR3 nucleotides read TGTGCCAGCAGCTTGCAACTAGCGGGGTGGATTGAGCAGTTCTTC.

The gene calls are TRBV10-3 and TRBJ2-6, with D possibly being TRBD1 or TRBD2 (5 bases each). This CDR3 is built from 21 residues. The V gene's germline CDR1 is ENHRY and CDR2 SYGVKD. The V gene lost 10 bases and the J gene lost 0 bases, with 31 bases spanning the gap. The DNA for the CDR3 is TGTGCCACCAGCGAGGGGCCCTGGCTAAGGGAGAAAGGCTCTGGGGCCAACGTCCTGACTTTC. Its protein is CATSEGPWLREKGSGANVLTF.

This clone appeared a few times. This chain links TRBV10-2 with TRBJ2-7; D call uncertain. V lost 4 bases and J 3 bases, leaving 7 bases between the germline ends. Germline V gene lookup returns CDR1 WSHSY and CDR2 SAAADI. This CDR3 has 12 residues. Written as DNA, the CDR3 is TGCGCCAGCAGTGGTTTCAGCTACGAGCAGTACTTC. Encoded protein: CASSGFSYEQYF.

V is TRBV5-1 and J is TRBJ2-7; 8 positions agree with TRBD2. This CDR3 is 15 amino acids long. The V segment lost 4 bases and the J segment 4 bases; nucleotides outside the gene matches: 10. CDR1 and CDR2 from the germline V gene are SGHRS and YFSETQ. Here the CDR3 DNA reads TGCGCCAGCAGCCTTGCAAGCGGGAGTTGGTACGAGCAGTACTTC. Translated, it gives CASSLASGSWYEQYF.

To note about this clone: The CDR3 does not end in the conserved phenylalanine or tryptophan, so this is likely a read error. The chain recombines TRBV10-2 with TRBJ1-5; tentatively, D is TRBD1 (6 bases). This CDR3 is built from 13 residues. The germline V gene encodes CDR1 WSHSY and CDR2 SAAADI. Trimming removed 2 bases from V and 5 bases from J, with 7 bases in between. The CDR3 DNA follows: TGCGCCAGCAGTGAGACAGGGTATCAGCCCCAGCATGTT. It specifies CASSETGYQPQHV.

The rearrangement links TRBV5-1 to TRBJ1-2; D possibly corresponds to TRBD1 (6 bases). Looked up from germline, CDR1 is SGHRS and CDR2 is YFSETQ. This CDR3 contains 15 residues. Trimming removed 4 bases at V and 2 bases at J, with 15 bases between. CDR3 DNA sequence: TGCGCCAGCAGCCAAGGGGGAGGGCCCAACTATGGCTACACCTTC. This sequence encodes CASSQGGGPNYGYTF.

This chain connects TRBV2 to TRBJ2-1; tentative D call: TRBD1 (5 bases). Germline V lookup: CDR1 SNHLY, CDR2 FYNNEI. The length of the CDR3 is 15 residues. Trimming left V 1 base short and J 0 bases short, with 7 bases between. CDR3 sequence reads: CASSEDRPSYNEQFF. DNA for the CDR3: TGTGCCAGCAGTGAAGACAGGCCCTCCTACAATGAGCAGTTCTTC.

V gene TRBV30 combines with J gene TRBJ2-7, with TRBD2 matching 7 bases. Germline CDR1 is GTSNPN and CDR2 is SVGIG (reference sequence). This CDR3 has 14 residues. J gave up 3 bases and V 4 bases, and 9 bases lay outside the gene matches. In DNA form, the CDR3 reads TGTGCCTGGATCTCCTCTAGCGGTTTCTACGAGCAGTACTTC. Its translation is CAWISSSGFYEQYF. The full variable domain, completed using reference TRBV30 and TRBJ2-7, is SQTIHQWPATLVQPVGSPLSLECTVEGTSNPNLYWYRQAAGRGLQLLFYSVGIGQISSEVPQNLSASRPQDRQFILSSKKLLLSDSGFYLCAWISSSGFYEQYFGPGTRLTVT.

The chain couples TRBV6-6 to TRBJ1-1, with D possibly TRBD1 on 5 matching bases. CDR3 length: 16 residues. Trimming cost V 0 bases and J 1 base, with 12 bases left between them. Germline values: CDR1 MNHNY, CDR2 SVGAGI (reference sequence). The DNA of the CDR3 is TGTGCCAGCAGTTACTCGATCGGGGGGGGGAACACTGAAGCTTTCTTT. It encodes CASSYSIGGGNTEAFF.

The chain recombines TRBV7-2 with TRBJ2-7; the match to TRBD2 covers 10 bases. V shed 5 bases, J shed 1 base, and the junction held 5 bases outside the gene matches. Germline V gives CDR1 SGHTA, CDR2 FQGNSA. The CDR3 loop spans 15 amino acids. The CDR3 DNA follows: TGTGCCAGCAGCCTCTCTAGCGGGAGTTCCTACGAGCAGTACTTC. This sequence encodes CASSLSSGSSYEQYF.

The chain carries TRBV27 and TRBJ1-4, with 9 bases aligning to TRBD1. J gave up 10 bases and V 5 bases, and 8 bases lay outside the gene matches. This CDR3 is built from 14 residues. Germline V CDR1 and CDR2: MNHEY, SMNVEV (reference sequence). The CDR3 coding sequence is TGTGCCAGCAGTCCCCGGACAGGGGTTGGAAAACTGTTTTTT. Its translation is CASSPRTGVGKLFF.

This chain connects TRBV4-2 to TRBJ1-5; 8 bases match TRBD1. The CDR3 sequence is 16 residues long. CDR1 and CDR2 from the germline V gene are LGHNA and YNFKEQ. Trimming took 1 base from V and 6 from J; bases not matched to a gene: 8. Here the CDR3 DNA reads TGTGCCAGCAGCCAAGGTCAGGACAGGGCCGGTCAGCCCCAGCATTTT. Amino acids: CASSQGQDRAGQPQHF.

In its sample, this clone was seen once. The chain recombines TRBV21-1 with TRBJ1-6. TRBV21-1 constitutes a pseudogene. The length of the CDR3 is 17 residues. The CDR3 DNA reads as TGTGCCAGCAGCAAAGGTGAGGGGCGGAGGGTTAATTCACCCCTCCACTTT. It translates to CASSKGEGRRVNSPLHF.

The chain links TRBV19 to TRBJ2-1, with 7 bases matching TRBD2. V lost 3 bases and J lost 10; bases outside the gene matches: 15. The V gene's germline CDR1 is LNHDA and CDR2 SQIVND (reference sequence). CDR3 length equals 16 residues. The CDR3 DNA follows: TGTGCCAGTAGTATCTTAGGGCAGGGAGGGGTCTGGGAGCAGTTCTTC. This translates into CASSILGQGGVWEQFF.

The rearrangement joins TRBV19 to TRBJ1-2, with unresolved D. The CDR3 sequence is 16 residues long. The germline V and J ends were trimmed by 10 bases and 8 bases, with 29 bases remaining between them. Germline loops: CDR1 LNHDA, CDR2 SQIVND (reference sequence). The CDR3 region is CATAPSSMAVMAGYTF. CDR3 nucleotides: TGTGCCACCGCGCCTTCTAGTATGGCCGTGATGGCGGGCTACACCTTC.

The chain has TRBV5-1 and TRBJ2-1; TRBD2 matches at 11 bases. Germline values: CDR1 SGHRS, CDR2 YFSETQ. V lost 0 bases, J lost 4 bases, and 6 bases stayed unmatched. This CDR3 is 17 amino acids long. The CDR3 spells CASSLEASGRPYNEQFF. CDR3 bases: TGCGCCAGCAGCTTGGAGGCTAGCGGGAGGCCTTACAATGAGCAGTTCTTC.

This chain joins TRBV20-1 and TRBJ1-1; the D gene is possibly TRBD1 (6 bases). The CDR3 totals 11 residues. Per the germline V gene, CDR1 is DFQATT and CDR2 is SNEGSKA (reference sequence). Trimming cost V 5 bases and J 11 bases, with 15 bases left between them. The CDR3 spells CSAYKQGLAFF. The DNA for the CDR3 is TGCAGTGCTTATAAACAGGGATTGGCTTTCTTT.

The genes are TRBV15 and TRBJ2-7; D is possibly TRBD1 (6 bases). The CDR3 totals 13 residues. Germline V gene lookup returns CDR1 LNHNV and CDR2 YYDKDF (reference sequence). Trimming took 6 bases from V and 6 from J, leaving 15 bases between them. CDR3 nucleotide sequence: TGTGCCACCAGGTGGGGGACATCCACCGAGCAGTACTTC. Translating it yields CATRWGTSTEQYF.

This sequence joins TRBV5-1 and TRBJ1-2, with 8 bases lining up with TRBD1. V was pared by 2 bases and J by 5 bases, with 8 bases of the junction left unmatched. This CDR3 spans 15 amino acids. Germline V gene sequence: CDR1 SGHRS, CDR2 YFSETQ. The CDR3 is CASSFGQGRRYGYTF. In nucleotides, the CDR3 is TGCGCCAGCAGCTTCGGACAGGGACGGAGGTATGGCTACACCTTC.

The gene calls are TRBV13 and TRBJ2-1; possible D gene TRBD2, 5 bases. The CDR3 spans 15 residues. V was pared by 5 bases and J by 8 bases, with 19 bases between. Germline V gives CDR1 PRHDT, CDR2 FYEKMQ (reference sequence). CDR3: CASSPLAGPRDEQFF. Written as DNA, the CDR3 is TGTGCCAGCAGCCCCCTGGCGGGCCCCCGGGATGAGCAGTTCTTC.

V is TRBV5-1 and J is TRBJ1-5, with 7 bases matching TRBD1. This CDR3 is built from 16 residues. From germline, CDR1 is SGHRS and CDR2 YFSETQ. J lost 3 bases, V lost 4 bases, and 10 bases had no gene match. CDR3 DNA: TGCGCCAGCAGCCTCGGACCAGGGGGAGACAATCAGCCCCAGCATTTT. This sequence encodes CASSLGPGGDNQPQHF.

V and J are TRBV2 and TRBJ1-1; a possible D gene is TRBD1 (6 bases). Trimming took 11 bases from V and 0 from J, leaving 10 bases between them. CDR3 length: 12 amino acids. Germline V CDR1 and CDR2: SNHLY, FYNNEI. Written as DNA, the CDR3 is TGTGCCGGAAGGACAGTGAACACTGAAGCTTTCTTT. Translation: CAGRTVNTEAFF.

The V and J genes are TRBV6-5 and TRBJ1-3; D is perhaps TRBD1 (5 bases). Deletions cut 0 bases from V and 0 bases from J, with 9 bases between. Germline V lookup: CDR1 MNHEY, CDR2 SVGAGI. This CDR3 has 16 amino acids. Here the CDR3 DNA reads TGTGCCAGCAGTTACTCGATTCAGGGCTCTGGAAACACCATATATTTT. Encoded protein: CASSYSIQGSGNTIYF.

The chain recombines TRBV18 with TRBJ2-1, with 7 bases that match TRBD1. The CDR3 is made up of 12 amino acids. CDR1 and CDR2 (germline): KGHSH, LQKENI. The trim removed 5 bases at V and 9 bases at J, leaving 4 bases unmatched. The CDR3 loop reads CASSTRTGEQFF. CDR3 coding DNA: TGTGCCAGCTCAACTCGGACAGGTGAGCAGTTCTTC. Together with reference TRBV18 and TRBJ2-1, the CDR3 gives the full variable domain: NAGVMQNPRHLVRRRGQEARLRCSPMKGHSHVYWYRQLPEEGLKFMVYLQKENIIDESGMPKERFSAEFPKEGPSILRIQQVVRGDSAAYFCASSTRTGEQFFGPGTRLTVL.

This rearrangement joins TRBV29-1 to TRBJ1-1, with unresolved D. The CDR3 loop spans 12 amino acids. Trimming stripped 4 bases from V and 5 bases from J, with 11 bases between. Germline loops: CDR1 SQVTM, CDR2 ANQGSEA. CDR3 coding DNA: TGCAGCGTTGTGCGGGATGGTACTGAAGCTTTCTTT. Translated: CSVVRDGTEAFF.

This clone was detected a few times. This sequence joins TRBV5-1 and TRBJ1-1; unclear D gene. With 5 bases removed from V and 4 bases from J, the gap between germline ends came to 6 bases. The germline V gene has CDR1 SGHRS and CDR2 YFSETQ. The CDR3 has 11 amino acids. CDR3 sequence (DNA): TGCGCCAGCAGTTACAGCACTGAAGCTTTCTTT. This sequence encodes CASSYSTEAFF.

This clone was seen only a few times. The chain is built from TRBV2 and TRBJ1-2, with D hard to call. Germline-derived CDR1 and CDR2 are SNHLY and FYNNEI. The CDR3 has 15 residues. V was shortened by 0 bases and J by 5 bases, with 13 bases between the two germline ends. CDR3 DNA sequence: TGTGCCAGCAGTGAAGCGCGTCTGGTTCCATATGGCTACACCTTC. Amino acids: CASSEARLVPYGYTF.